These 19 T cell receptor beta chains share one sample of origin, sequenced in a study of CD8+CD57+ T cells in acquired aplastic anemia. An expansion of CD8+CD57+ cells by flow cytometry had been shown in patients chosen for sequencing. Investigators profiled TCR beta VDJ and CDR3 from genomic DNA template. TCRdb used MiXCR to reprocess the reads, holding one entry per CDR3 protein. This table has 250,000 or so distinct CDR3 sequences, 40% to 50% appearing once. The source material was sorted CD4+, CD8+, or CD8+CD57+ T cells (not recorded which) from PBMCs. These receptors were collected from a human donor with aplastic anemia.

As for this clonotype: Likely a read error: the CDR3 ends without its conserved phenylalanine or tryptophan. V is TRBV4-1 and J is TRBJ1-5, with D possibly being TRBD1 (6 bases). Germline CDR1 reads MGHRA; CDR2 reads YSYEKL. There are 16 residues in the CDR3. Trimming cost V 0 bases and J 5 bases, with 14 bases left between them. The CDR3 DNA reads TGCGCCAGCAGCCAAGATGGCCAGGGGTACGATCAGCCCCAGCATTCT. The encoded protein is CASSQDGQGYDQPQHS.

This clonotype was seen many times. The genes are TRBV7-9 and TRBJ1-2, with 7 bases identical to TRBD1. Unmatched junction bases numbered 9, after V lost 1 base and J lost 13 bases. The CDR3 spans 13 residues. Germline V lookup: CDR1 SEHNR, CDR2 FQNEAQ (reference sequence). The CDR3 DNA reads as TGTGCCAGCAGCTTAGAGGTGACAGGGAGTTCCACCTTC. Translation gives CASSLEVTGSSTF.

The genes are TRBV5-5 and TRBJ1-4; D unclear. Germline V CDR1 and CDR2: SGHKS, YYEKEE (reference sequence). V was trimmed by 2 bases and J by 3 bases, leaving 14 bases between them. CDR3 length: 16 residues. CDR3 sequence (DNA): TGTGCCAGCAGCTTATTCAACGAAGAACCTAATGAAAAACTGTTTTTT. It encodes CASSLFNEEPNEKLFF.

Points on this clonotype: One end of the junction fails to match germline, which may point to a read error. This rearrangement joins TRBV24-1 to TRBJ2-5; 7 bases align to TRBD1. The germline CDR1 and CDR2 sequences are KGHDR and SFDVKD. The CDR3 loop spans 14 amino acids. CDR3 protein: CATSDWTGQETQYF. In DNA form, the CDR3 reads TGTGCTACCAGTGATTGGACAGGTCAAGAGACCCAGTACTTC.

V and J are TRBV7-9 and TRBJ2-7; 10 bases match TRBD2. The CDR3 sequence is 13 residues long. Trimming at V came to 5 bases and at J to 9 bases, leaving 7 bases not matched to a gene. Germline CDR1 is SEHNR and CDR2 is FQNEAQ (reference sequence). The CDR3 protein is CASSPGTSERQYF. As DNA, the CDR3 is TGTGCCAGCAGCCCCGGGACTAGCGAGCGGCAGTACTTC.

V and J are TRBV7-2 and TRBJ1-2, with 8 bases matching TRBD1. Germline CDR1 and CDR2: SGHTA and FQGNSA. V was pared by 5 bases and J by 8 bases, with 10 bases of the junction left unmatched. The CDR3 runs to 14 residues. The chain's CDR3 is CASSIMTGAWGYTF. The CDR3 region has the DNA TGTGCCAGCAGCATCATGACAGGGGCGTGGGGCTACACCTTC.

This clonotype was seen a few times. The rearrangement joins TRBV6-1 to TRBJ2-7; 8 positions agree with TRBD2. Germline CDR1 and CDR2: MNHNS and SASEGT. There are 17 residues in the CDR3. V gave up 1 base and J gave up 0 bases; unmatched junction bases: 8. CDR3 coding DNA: TGTGCCAGCAGTGAAGTACCGGGGGGGCCTAACTCCTACGAGCAGTACTTC. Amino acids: CASSEVPGGPNSYEQYF.

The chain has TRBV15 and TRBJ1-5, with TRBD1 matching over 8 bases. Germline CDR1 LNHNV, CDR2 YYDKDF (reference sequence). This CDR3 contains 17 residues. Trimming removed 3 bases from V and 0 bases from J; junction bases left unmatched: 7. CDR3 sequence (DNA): TGTGCCACCAGCAGCTTTACAGGGGGTTATAGCAATCAGCCCCAGCATTTT. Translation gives CATSSFTGGYSNQPQHF. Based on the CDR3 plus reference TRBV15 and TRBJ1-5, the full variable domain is DAMVIQNPRYQVTQFGKPVTLSCSQTLNHNVMYWYQQKSSQAPKLLFHYYDKDFNNEADTPDNFQSRRPNTSFCFLDIRSPGLGDTAMYLCATSSFTGGYSNQPQHFGDGTRLSIL.

The CDR3 DNA sequence: TGTGCCAGCAGCTTAGTCCACACTGAAGCTTTCTTT. Encoded protein: CASSLVHTEAFF. V is TRBV7-8 and J is TRBJ1-1; D unclear. Per the germline V gene, CDR1 is SGHVS and CDR2 is FQNEAQ. CDR3 length equals 12 residues. V was clipped by 1 base and J by 3 bases, with 3 bases between them.

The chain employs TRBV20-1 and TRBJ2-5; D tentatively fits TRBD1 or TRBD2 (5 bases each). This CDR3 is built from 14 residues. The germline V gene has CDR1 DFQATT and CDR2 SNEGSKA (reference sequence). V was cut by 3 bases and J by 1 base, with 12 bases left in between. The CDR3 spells CSASGAKIQETQYF. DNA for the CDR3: TGCAGTGCTAGCGGGGCGAAGATCCAAGAGACCCAGTACTTC.

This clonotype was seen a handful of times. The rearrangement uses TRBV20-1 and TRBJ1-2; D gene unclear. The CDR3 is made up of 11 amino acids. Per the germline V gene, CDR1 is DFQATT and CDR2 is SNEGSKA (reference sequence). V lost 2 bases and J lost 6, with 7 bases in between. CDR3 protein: CSARSGNGYTF. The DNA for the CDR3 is TGCAGTGCTAGAAGCGGGAATGGCTACACCTTC.

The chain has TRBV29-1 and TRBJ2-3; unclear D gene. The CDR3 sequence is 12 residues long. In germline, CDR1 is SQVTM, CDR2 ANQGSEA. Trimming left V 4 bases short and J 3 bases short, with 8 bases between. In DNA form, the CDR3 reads TGCAGCGTTGCTAAGGTGACAGATACGCAGTATTTT. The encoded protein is CSVAKVTDTQYF.

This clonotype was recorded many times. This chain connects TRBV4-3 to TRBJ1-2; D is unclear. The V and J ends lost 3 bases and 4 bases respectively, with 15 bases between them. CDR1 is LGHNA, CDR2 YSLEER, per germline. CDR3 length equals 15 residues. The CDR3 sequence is CASSQTSLRRYGYTF. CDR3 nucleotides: TGCGCCAGCAGCCAGACCTCCCTACGGCGCTATGGCTACACCTTC.

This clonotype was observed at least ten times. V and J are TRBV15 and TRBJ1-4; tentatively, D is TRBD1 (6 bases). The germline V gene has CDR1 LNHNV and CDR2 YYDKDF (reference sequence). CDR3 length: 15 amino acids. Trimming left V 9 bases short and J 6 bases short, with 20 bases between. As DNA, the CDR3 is TGTGCCACGACCAAAACAGGGCCGGAGTATGAAAAACTGTTTTTT. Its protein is CATTKTGPEYEKLFF. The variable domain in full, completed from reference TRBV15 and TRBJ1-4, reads DAMVIQNPRYQVTQFGKPVTLSCSQTLNHNVMYWYQQKSSQAPKLLFHYYDKDFNNEADTPDNFQSRRPNTSFCFLDIRSPGLGDTAMYLCATTKTGPEYEKLFFGSGTQLSVL.

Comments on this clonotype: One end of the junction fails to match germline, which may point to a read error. The CDR3 DNA follows: TGTGCCAGCAGCTTAGGGACAGGGACTGCCGGGGAGCTGTTCTTT. The encoded protein is CASSLGTGTAGELFF. V is TRBV7-6 and J is TRBJ2-2; 8 nucleotides match TRBD1. Germline V gene lookup returns CDR1 SGHVS and CDR2 FNYEAQ. The CDR3 is 15 amino acids.

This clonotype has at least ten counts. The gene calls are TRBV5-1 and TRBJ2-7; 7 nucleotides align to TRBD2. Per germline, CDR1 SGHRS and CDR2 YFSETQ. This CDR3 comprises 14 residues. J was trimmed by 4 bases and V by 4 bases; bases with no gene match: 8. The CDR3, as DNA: TGCGCCAGCAGCCCTAGCGGAGATAAGTACGAGCAGTACTTC. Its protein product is CASSPSGDKYEQYF.

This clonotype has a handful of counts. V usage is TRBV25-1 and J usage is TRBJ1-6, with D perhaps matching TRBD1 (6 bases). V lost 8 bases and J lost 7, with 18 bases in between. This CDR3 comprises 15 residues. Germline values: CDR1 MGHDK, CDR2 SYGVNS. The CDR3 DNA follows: TGTGCCAGCGAGAGTTACAGGGCTGAGAATTCACCCCTCCACTTT. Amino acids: CASESYRAENSPLHF.

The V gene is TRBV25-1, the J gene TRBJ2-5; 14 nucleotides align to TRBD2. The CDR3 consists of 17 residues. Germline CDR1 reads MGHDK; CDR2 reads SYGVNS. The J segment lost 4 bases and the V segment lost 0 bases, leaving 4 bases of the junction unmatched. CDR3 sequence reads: CASSEYQGLAGVETQYF. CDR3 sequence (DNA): TGTGCCAGCAGTGAATATCAGGGACTAGCGGGAGTAGAGACCCAGTACTTC.

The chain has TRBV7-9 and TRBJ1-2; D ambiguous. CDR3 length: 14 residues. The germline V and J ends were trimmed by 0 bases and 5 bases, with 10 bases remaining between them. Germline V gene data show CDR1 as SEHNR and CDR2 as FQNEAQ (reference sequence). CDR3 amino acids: CASSLAVDAYGYTF. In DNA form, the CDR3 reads TGTGCCAGCAGCTTAGCGGTTGACGCTTATGGCTACACCTTC.